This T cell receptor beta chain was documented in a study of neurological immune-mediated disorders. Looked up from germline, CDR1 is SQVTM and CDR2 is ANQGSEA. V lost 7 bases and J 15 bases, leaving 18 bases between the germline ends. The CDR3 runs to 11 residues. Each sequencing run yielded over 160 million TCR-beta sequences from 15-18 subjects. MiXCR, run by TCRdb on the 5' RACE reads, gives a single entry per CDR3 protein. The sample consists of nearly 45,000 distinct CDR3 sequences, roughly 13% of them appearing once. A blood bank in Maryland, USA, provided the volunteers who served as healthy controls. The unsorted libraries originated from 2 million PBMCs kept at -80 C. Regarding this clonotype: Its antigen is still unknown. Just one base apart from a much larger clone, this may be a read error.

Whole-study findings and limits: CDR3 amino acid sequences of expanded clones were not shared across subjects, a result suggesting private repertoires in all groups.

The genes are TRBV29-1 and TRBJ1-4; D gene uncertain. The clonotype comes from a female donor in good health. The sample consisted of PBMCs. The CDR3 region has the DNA TGCAGCGCCTTACTGCAGGAGGCTGTGTTTTTT. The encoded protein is CSALLQEAVFF.